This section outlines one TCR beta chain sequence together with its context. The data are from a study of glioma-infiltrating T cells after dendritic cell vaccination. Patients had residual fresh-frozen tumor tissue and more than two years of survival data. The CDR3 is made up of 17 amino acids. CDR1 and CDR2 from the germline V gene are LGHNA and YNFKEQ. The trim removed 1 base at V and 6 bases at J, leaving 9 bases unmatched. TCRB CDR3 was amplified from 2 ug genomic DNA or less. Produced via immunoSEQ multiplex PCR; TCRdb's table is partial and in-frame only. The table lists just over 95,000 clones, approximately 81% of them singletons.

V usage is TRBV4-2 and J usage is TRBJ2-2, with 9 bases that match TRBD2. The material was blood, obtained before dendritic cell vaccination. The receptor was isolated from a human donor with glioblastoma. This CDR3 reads CASSQGRAGGLAGELFF. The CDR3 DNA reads TGTGCCAGCAGCCAAGGACGGGCGGGAGGGCTGGCCGGGGAGCTGTTTTTT.